This T cell receptor beta chain was obtained from a study of OX40 agonist ivuxolimab in advanced cancers. The CDR3 contains 16 residues. Germline V gene lookup returns CDR1 LNHNV and CDR2 YYDKDF (reference sequence). J gave up 8 bases and V 0 bases, and 6 bases lay outside the gene matches. The assay was immunoSEQ multiplex PCR, and TCRdb's table has in-frame clones only and misses some. The sample contains tens of thousands of clones, 80% to 90% of which appear only once. The J gene is TRBJ1-4, the V gene TRBV15; TRBD1 agrees at 10 bases. This specimen consisted of CD4+ or CD8+ T cells sorted from blood, obtained in a trial of the OX40 agonist ivuxolimab. This TCR came from an adult with an advanced solid tumor such as melanoma, head and neck, liver or kidney cancer. The CDR3 sequence is CATSRDLRQGAEKLFF. In DNA form, the CDR3 reads TGTGCCACCAGCAGAGATCTTAGACAGGGGGCGGAAAAACTGTTTTTT.